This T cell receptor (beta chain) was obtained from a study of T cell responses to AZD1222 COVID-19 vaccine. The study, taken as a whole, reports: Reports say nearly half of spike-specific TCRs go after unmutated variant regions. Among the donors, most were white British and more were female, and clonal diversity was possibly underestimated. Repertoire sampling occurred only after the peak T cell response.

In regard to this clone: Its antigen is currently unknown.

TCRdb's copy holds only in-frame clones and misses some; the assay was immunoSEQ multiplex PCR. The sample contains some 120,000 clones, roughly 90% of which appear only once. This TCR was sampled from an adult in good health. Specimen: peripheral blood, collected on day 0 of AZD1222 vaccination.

CDR3 DNA sequence: TGTGCCAGCAGCTATGGGACAAGCTCTGGAAACACCATATATTTT. It translates to CASSYGTSSGNTIYF. The chain has TRBV5-6 and TRBJ1-3, with D perhaps TRBD1 (6 bases). Looked up from germline, CDR1 is SGHDT and CDR2 is YYEEEE. V lost 3 bases, J lost 0 bases, and 10 bases lay in between. This CDR3 comprises 15 residues.